This T cell receptor beta chain was profiled in a study of control samples from healthy donors and cancer patients. Some clones are missing from TCRdb's copy, which holds only in-frame ones; the method was immunoSEQ multiplex PCR. The sample lists roughly 100,000 clones; 80% to 95% were seen once. This CDR3 is built from 14 residues. V was cut by 4 bases and J by 1 base, with 11 bases left in between. Germline CDR1 reads SGHRS; CDR2 reads YFSETQ. V gene TRBV5-1 combines with J gene TRBJ1-1; D is perhaps TRBD1 (5 bases). Material for sequencing was blood. The TCR sequence derives from a human donor in good health. The donor label of this sample is uncertain. CDR3 in DNA: TGCGCCAGCAGCGGGAGGCAGGGGAACACTGAAGCTTTCTTT. This encodes CASSGRQGNTEAFF.